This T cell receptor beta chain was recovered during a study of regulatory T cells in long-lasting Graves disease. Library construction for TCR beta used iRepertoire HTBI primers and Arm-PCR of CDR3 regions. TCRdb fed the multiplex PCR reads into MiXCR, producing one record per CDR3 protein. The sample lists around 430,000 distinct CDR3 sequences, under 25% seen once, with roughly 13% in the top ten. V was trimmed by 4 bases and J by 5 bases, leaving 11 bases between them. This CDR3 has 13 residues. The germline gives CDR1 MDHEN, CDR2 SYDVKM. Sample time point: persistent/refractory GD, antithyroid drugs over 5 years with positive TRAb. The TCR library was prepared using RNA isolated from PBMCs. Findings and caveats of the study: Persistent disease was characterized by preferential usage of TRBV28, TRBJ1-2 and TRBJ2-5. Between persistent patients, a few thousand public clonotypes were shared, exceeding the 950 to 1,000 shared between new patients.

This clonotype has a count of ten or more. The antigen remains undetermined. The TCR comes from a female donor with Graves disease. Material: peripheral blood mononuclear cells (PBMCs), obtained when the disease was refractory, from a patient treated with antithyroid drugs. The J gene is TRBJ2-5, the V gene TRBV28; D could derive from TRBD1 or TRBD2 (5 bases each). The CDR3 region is CASSYGAVETQYF. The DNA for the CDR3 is TGTGCCAGCAGTTACGGGGCAGTGGAGACCCAGTACTTC.